These 3 T cell receptor beta chains came from one sample sequenced in a study of cytomegalovirus exposure and HLA in healthy donors. The PCR was carried out with 60 Vbeta primers and 13 Jbeta primers. Method: immunoSEQ multiplex PCR; TCRdb's copy keeps in-frame clones and lacks some. Its table lists about 54,000 clones. Specimen: PBMCs. The receptors here all came from a woman aged 40 to 55 in good health and CMV-seronegative.

The rearrangement uses TRBV9 and TRBJ2-7; D gene uncertain. V lost 4 bases and J lost 0, with 14 bases in between. CDR3 length: 15 residues. Germline V gene lookup returns CDR1 SGDLS and CDR2 YYNGEE. CDR3 region: CASSLFAGSSYEQYF. CDR3 coding DNA: TGTGCCAGCAGCCTATTCGCAGGAAGCTCCTACGAGCAGTACTTC. The full variable domain, with the rest looked up from reference TRBV9 and TRBJ2-7, is DSGVTQTPKHLITATGQRVTLRCSPRSGDLSVYWYQQSLDQGLQFLIQYYNGEERAKGNILERFSAQQFPDLHSELNLSSLELGDSALYFCASSLFAGSSYEQYFGPGTRLTVT.

The chain has TRBV28 and TRBJ1-5; possibly TRBD1 for D (6 bases). The germline V gene encodes CDR1 MDHEN and CDR2 SYDVKM. V was shortened by 6 bases and J by 9 bases, with 21 bases between the two germline ends. The CDR3 length is 15 residues. DNA of the CDR3: TGTGCCAGCAGCGCCGGGACATCTCCTGTGGCGCCCCAGCATTTT. It specifies CASSAGTSPVAPQHF.

The rearrangement joins TRBV5-1 to TRBJ2-2, with unresolved D. The germline CDR1 and CDR2 sequences are SGHRS and YFSETQ. Trimming cost V 0 bases and J 5 bases, with 5 bases left between them. The CDR3 consists of 13 residues. The CDR3 DNA follows: TGCGCCAGCAGCTTGGTCGAGACCGGGGAGCTGTTTTTT. It encodes CASSLVETGELFF.